A single sample is the source of the 14 T cell receptor beta chains below, sequenced in a study of shared clonotypes between healthy human individuals. Sequenced by immunoSEQ multiplex PCR; TCRdb stores in-frame clones only, minus some. Of over 700,000 clones listed, 55% to 80% are singletons. Sequencing input: memory CD4+ T cells sorted from blood. The subset denotes: CD45RA-negative fraction. These receptors all stem from a woman in her 30s in good health.

In this sample, this clone turned up a few times. The V gene is TRBV28, the J gene TRBJ1-2; TRBD1 is a possible D gene (5 bases). Germline V gene lookup returns CDR1 MDHEN and CDR2 SYDVKM. This CDR3 contains 15 residues. V was shortened by 2 bases and J by 1 base, with 11 bases between the two germline ends. The CDR3 region is CASSLPRGINYGYTF. The CDR3 DNA follows: TGTGCCAGCAGTTTACCTCGGGGGATTAACTATGGCTACACCTTC.

The chain links TRBV28 to TRBJ1-2; D gene unclear. Looked up from germline, CDR1 is MDHEN and CDR2 is SYDVKM. Between the trimmed V and J ends, which lost 5 bases and 3 bases, there was a span of 16 bases. The CDR3 spans 15 residues. Here the CDR3 reads CASSMPSTVDYGYTF. In nucleotides, the CDR3 is TGTGCCAGCAGTATGCCCAGTACCGTCGACTATGGCTACACCTTC.

This chain uses TRBV28 with TRBJ1-6; D is perhaps TRBD1 (5 bases). Germline CDR1 is MDHEN and CDR2 is SYDVKM. The CDR3 has 14 amino acids. V was clipped by 5 bases and J by 10 bases, with 15 bases between them. The CDR3 sequence is CASSPGRAGSPLHF. The DNA of the CDR3 is TGTGCCAGCAGTCCAGGCAGGGCTGGATCACCCCTCCACTTT.

This clone was recorded only once. V and J are TRBV2 and TRBJ1-4, with 8 bases that match TRBD1. CDR3 length: 17 residues. V lost 9 bases, J lost 8 bases, and 20 bases stayed unmatched. Germline lookup yields CDR1 SNHLY and CDR2 FYNNEI. CDR3 in amino acids: CASSTGAPANWGEKLFF. The DNA of the CDR3 is TGTGCCAGTTCGACAGGGGCCCCCGCGAACTGGGGAGAAAAACTGTTTTTT.

The J gene is TRBJ2-2, the V gene TRBV6-5; TRBD1 matches at 8 bases. V dropped 6 bases and J dropped 2; count of bases not matched to a gene: 5. Germline CDR1 is MNHEY and CDR2 is SVGAGI. CDR3 length: 15 amino acids. The CDR3 spells CASRRGQENTGELFF. DNA of the CDR3: TGTGCCAGCAGGAGGGGACAGGAAAACACCGGGGAGCTGTTTTTT.

This clone was picked up one time. The rearrangement joins TRBV28 to TRBJ1-2; D gene ambiguous. CDR3 length equals 13 residues. Per the germline V gene, CDR1 is MDHEN and CDR2 is SYDVKM. Trimming removed 2 bases at V and 2 bases at J, with 6 bases between. The CDR3: CASSLNSNYGYTF. The CDR3 coding sequence is TGTGCCAGCAGTTTAAACTCCAACTATGGCTACACCTTC.

This rearrangement joins TRBV28 to TRBJ2-1, with D tentatively TRBD2 (5 bases). CDR3 length equals 20 residues. The germline V gene has CDR1 MDHEN and CDR2 SYDVKM. V lost 1 base and J 3 bases, leaving 25 bases between the germline ends. CDR3 loop: CASSLFRNIVARRGYNEQFF. CDR3 DNA: TGTGCCAGCAGTTTATTCCGTAATATCGTCGCTCGTCGGGGCTACAATGAGCAGTTCTTC. Supplemented by reference TRBV28 and TRBJ2-1, the full variable domain reads DVKVTQSSRYLVKRTGEKVFLECVQDMDHENMFWYRQDPGLGLRLIYFSYDVKMKEKGDIPEGYSVSREKKERFSLILESASTNQTSMYLCASSLFRNIVARRGYNEQFFGPGTRLTVL.

V gene TRBV19 combines with J gene TRBJ2-7; 14 positions agree with TRBD2. The V gene end was trimmed by 9 bases and the J gene end by 3 bases; junction bases not matched to a gene: 7. The germline V gene has CDR1 LNHDA and CDR2 SQIVND (reference sequence). This CDR3 is 15 amino acids long. CDR3 sequence: CASGLAGGLHYEQYF. The CDR3 DNA reads TGTGCCAGCGGACTAGCGGGAGGACTCCACTACGAGCAGTACTTC.

This clone was detected only a few times. At one end, the junction sequence differs from germline, possibly due to a read error. The V gene is TRBV5-1, the J gene TRBJ2-1; 9 bases align to TRBD2. CDR1 SGHRS and CDR2 YFSETQ come from the germline V gene. CDR3 length: 15 amino acids. The CDR3 DNA reads as TGCGCCAGCAGCTTGGGCACTAGCGGGTACAGTGAGCAGTTCTTC. The encoded protein is CASSLGTSGYSEQFF.

The rearrangement joins TRBV30 to TRBJ2-1; TRBD2 agrees at 10 bases. V shed 1 base, J shed 2 bases, and the junction held 5 bases outside the gene matches. Germline CDR1 and CDR2: GTSNPN and SVGIG (reference sequence). The CDR3 contains 16 residues. The CDR3 DNA follows: TGTGCCTGGAGTGCAAGGACTAGCGGAGCCTACAATGAGCAGTTCTTC. The encoded protein is CAWSARTSGAYNEQFF.

This clone was seen ten or more times. The CDR3 loop reads CASSLIHRTSSYEQYF. The CDR3 DNA is TGTGCCAGCAGCTTAATTCATCGGACAAGCTCCTACGAGCAGTACTTC. The rearrangement joins TRBV11-2 to TRBJ2-7, with D possibly TRBD1 on 5 matching bases. Germline V CDR1 and CDR2: SGHAT, FQNNGV. V shed 2 bases and J shed 0 bases, with 14 bases lying between them. This CDR3 region has 16 residues.

In this sample, this clone turned up a few times. This chain uses TRBV4-2 with TRBJ2-7; D remains unclear. This CDR3 spans 16 amino acids. The germline CDR1 and CDR2 sequences are LGHNA and YNFKEQ. V was trimmed by 0 bases and J by 1 base, leaving 13 bases between them. The CDR3 coding sequence is TGTGCCAGCAGCCAAGAGGTTGCAAGGATTTCCTACGAGCAGTACTTC. This translates into CASSQEVARISYEQYF.

This clone was counted only a few times. The genes are TRBV9 and TRBJ2-2, with 14 bases identical to TRBD2. The germline V gene encodes CDR1 SGDLS and CDR2 YYNGEE. The CDR3 runs 16 residues. The V segment lost 4 bases and the J segment 7 bases; nucleotides outside the gene matches: 6. The CDR3 coding sequence is TGTGCCAGCAGCAAGGGACTAGCGGGAGCCGGCGGGGAGCTGTTTTTT. It specifies CASSKGLAGAGGELFF.

This chain links TRBV11-3 with TRBJ1-1, with D unresolved. This CDR3 contains 14 residues. V lost 4 bases and J lost 3, with 12 bases in between. CDR1 and CDR2 (germline): SGHNT, YENEEA. The CDR3 spells CASSSARQYTEAFF. CDR3 DNA sequence: TGTGCCAGCAGCTCGGCCAGGCAATACACTGAAGCTTTCTTT.